The entry below gives a single TCR beta chain sequence along with its context. The sample is drawn from a study of shared T cell receptors in the human thymus. V lost 0 bases and J 0 bases, leaving 9 bases between the germline ends. CDR3 length: 15 residues. CDR1 and CDR2 (germline): MDHEN, SYDVKM. Data came from immunoSEQ multiplex PCR; TCRdb stores just in-frame clones and leaves some out. The sample has about 610,000 clones, 88% seen once. These data also featured in a second study, about human thymus T cells.

The rearrangement uses TRBV28 and TRBJ2-7, with D perhaps TRBD1 (6 bases). This receptor was obtained from a boy under two years old with a congenital heart defect. The sample was thymocytes. CDR3 residues: CASSLWGHDSYEQYF. The CDR3 nucleotides read TGTGCCAGCAGTTTATGGGGACATGACTCCTACGAGCAGTACTTC. The complete variable domain, with remaining parts taken from reference TRBV28 and TRBJ2-7, reads DVKVTQSSRYLVKRTGEKVFLECVQDMDHENMFWYRQDPGLGLRLIYFSYDVKMKEKGDIPEGYSVSREKKERFSLILESASTNQTSMYLCASSLWGHDSYEQYFGPGTRLTVT.